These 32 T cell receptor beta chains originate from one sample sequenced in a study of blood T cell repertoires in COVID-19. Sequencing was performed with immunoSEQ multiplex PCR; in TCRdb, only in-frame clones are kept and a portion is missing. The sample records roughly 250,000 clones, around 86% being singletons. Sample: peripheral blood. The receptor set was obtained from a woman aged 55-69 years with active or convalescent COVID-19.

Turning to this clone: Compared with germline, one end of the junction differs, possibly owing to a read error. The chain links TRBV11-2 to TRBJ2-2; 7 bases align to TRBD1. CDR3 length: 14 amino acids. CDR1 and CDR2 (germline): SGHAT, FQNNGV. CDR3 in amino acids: CASSLDRADGELFF. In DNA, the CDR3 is TGTGCCAGCAGCCTAGACAGGGCTGACGGGGAGCTGTTTTTT. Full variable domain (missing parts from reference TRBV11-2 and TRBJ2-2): EAGVAQSPRYKIIEKRQSVAFWCNPISGHATLYWYQQILGQGPKLLIQFQNNGVVDDSQLPKDRFSAERLKGVDSTLKIQPAKLEDSAVYLCASSLDRADGELFFGEGSRLTVL.

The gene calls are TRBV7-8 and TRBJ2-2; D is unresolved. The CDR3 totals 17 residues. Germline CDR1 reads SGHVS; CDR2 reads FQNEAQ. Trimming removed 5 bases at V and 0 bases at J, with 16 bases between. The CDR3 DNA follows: TGTGCCAGCAGCATTCCGGGTGGCAGCTCGAACACCGGGGAGCTGTTTTTT. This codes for CASSIPGGSSNTGELFF.

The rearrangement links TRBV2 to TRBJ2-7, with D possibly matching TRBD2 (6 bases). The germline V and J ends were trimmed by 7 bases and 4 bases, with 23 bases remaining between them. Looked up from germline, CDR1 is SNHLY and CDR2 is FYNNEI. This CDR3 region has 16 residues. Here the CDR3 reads CASTGVAQSPIYEQYF. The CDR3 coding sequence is TGTGCCAGCACGGGAGTCGCCCAGAGTCCCATATACGAGCAGTACTTC.

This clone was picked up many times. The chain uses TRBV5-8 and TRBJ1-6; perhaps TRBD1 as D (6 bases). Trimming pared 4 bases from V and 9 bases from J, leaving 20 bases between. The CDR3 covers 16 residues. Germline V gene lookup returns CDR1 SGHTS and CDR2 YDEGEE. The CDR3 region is CASSLTGIPLSSPLHF. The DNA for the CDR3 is TGTGCCAGCAGCCTAACAGGGATCCCATTAAGTTCACCCCTCCACTTT.

CDR3 sequence: CASSGLAGSTDTQYF. Written as DNA, the CDR3 is TGTGCCAGCAGCGGACTAGCGGGGAGCACAGATACGCAGTATTTT. The J gene is TRBJ2-3, the V gene TRBV2; TRBD2 matches at 12 bases. CDR3 length equals 15 residues. The germline gives CDR1 SNHLY, CDR2 FYNNEI. J was trimmed by 0 bases and V by 6 bases; bases with no gene match: 1.

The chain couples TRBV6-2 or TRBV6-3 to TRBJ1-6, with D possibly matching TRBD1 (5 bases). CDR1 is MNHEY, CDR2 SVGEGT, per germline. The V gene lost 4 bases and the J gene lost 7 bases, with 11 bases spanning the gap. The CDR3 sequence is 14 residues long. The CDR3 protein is CASSLGQNNSPLHF. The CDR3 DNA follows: TGTGCCAGCAGTTTGGGGCAGAACAATTCACCCCTCCACTTT.

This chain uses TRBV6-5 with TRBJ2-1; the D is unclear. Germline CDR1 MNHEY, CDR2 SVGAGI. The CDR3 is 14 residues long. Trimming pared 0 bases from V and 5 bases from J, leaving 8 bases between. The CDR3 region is CASSYSYGDNEQFF. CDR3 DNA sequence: TGTGCCAGCAGTTACTCGTACGGTGACAATGAGCAGTTCTTC.

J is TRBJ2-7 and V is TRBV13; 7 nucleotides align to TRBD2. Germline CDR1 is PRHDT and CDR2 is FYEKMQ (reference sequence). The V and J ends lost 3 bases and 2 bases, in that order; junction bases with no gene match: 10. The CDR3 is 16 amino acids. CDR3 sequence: CASSFRSGGGAYEQYF. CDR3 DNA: TGTGCCAGCAGCTTTCGGTCCGGCGGGGGAGCCTACGAGCAGTACTTC.

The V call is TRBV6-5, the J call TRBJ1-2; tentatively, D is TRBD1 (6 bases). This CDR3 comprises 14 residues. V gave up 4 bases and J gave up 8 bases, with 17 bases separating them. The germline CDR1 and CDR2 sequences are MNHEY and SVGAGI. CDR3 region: CASSSRLNREGYTF. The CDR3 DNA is TGTGCCAGCAGTTCACGATTGAACAGGGAGGGCTACACCTTC.

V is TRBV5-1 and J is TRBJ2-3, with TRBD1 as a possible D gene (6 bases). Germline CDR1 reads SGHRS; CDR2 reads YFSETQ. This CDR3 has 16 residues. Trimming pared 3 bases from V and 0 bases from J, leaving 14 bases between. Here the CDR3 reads CASSSTGQTSTDTQYF. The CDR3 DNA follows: TGCGCCAGCAGCTCTACAGGGCAAACCAGCACAGATACGCAGTATTTT.

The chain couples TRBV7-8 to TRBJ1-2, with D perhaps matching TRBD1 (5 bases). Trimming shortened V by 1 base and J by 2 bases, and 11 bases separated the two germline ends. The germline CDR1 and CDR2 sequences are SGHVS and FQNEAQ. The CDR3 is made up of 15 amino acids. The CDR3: CASSLEGGGNYGYTF. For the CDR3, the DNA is TGTGCCAGCAGCTTAGAGGGCGGGGGGAACTATGGCTACACCTTC. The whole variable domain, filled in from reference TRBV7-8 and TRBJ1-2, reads GAGVSQSPRYKVAKRGQDVALRCDPISGHVSLFWYQQALGQGPEFLTYFQNEAQLDKSGLPSDRFFAERPEGSVSTLKIQRTQQEDSAVYLCASSLEGGGNYGYTFGSGTRLTVV.

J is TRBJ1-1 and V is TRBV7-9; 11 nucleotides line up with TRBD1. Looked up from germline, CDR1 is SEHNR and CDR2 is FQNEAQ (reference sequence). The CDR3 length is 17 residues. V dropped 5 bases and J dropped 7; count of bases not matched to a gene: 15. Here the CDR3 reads CASSPPRGTGGWVEAFF. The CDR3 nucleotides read TGTGCCAGCAGCCCCCCACGTGGGACAGGGGGATGGGTTGAAGCTTTCTTT. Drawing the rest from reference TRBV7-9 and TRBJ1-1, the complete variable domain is DTGVSQNPRHKITKRGQNVTFRCDPISEHNRLYWYRQTLGQGPEFLTYFQNEAQLEKSRLLSDRFSAERPKGSFSTLEIQRTEQGDSAMYLCASSPPRGTGGWVEAFFGQGTRLTVV.

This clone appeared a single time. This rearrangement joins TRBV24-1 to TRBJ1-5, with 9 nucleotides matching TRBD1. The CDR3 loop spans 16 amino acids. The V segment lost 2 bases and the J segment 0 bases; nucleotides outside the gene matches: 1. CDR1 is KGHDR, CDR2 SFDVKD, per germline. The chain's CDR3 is CATSDSQGASNQPQHF. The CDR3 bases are TGTGCCACCAGTGATTCACAGGGGGCTAGCAATCAGCCCCAGCATTTT.

This chain's CDR3 is CASKPRAPTDTQYF. The CDR3, as DNA: TGTGCCAGCAAACCGCGGGCCCCCACAGATACGCAGTATTTT. The rearrangement links TRBV5-4 to TRBJ2-3; D may be TRBD2 (5 bases). The CDR3 loop spans 14 amino acids. The germline V gene encodes CDR1 SGHNT and CDR2 YYREEE (reference sequence). The V gene lost 6 bases and the J gene lost 2 bases, with 13 bases spanning the gap.

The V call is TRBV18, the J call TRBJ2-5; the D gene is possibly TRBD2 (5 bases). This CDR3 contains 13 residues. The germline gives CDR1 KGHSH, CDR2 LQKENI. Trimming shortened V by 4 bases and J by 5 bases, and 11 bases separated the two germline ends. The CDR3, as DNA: TGTGCCAGCTCACTAGCGAGGATCGAGACCCAGTACTTC. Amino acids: CASSLARIETQYF.

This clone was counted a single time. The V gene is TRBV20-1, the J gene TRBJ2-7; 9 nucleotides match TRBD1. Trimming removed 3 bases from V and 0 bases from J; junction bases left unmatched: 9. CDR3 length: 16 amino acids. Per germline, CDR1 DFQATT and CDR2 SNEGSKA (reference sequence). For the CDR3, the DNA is TGCAGTGCTAGTGAGACCGGGACAGGGTTCTCCTACGAGCAGTACTTC. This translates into CSASETGTGFSYEQYF.

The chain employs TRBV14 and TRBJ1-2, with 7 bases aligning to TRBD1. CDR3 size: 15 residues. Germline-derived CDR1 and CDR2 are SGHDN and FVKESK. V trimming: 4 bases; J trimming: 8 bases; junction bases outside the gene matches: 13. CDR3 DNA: TGTGCCAGCAGCCTCGGGACAGCCCGGATAGGAGGCTACACCTTC. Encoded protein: CASSLGTARIGGYTF.

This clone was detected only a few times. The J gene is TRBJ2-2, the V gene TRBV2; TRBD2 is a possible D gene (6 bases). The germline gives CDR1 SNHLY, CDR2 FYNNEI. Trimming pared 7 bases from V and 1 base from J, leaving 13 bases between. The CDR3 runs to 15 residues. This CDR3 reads CASIPGTVNTGELFF. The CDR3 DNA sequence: TGTGCCAGCATCCCCGGGACTGTGAACACCGGGGAGCTGTTTTTT.

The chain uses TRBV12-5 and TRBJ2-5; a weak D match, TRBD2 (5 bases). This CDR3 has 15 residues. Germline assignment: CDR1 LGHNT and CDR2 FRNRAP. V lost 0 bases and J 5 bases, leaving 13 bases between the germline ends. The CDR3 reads CASGLVLRGWETQYF. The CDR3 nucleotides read TGTGCTAGTGGTTTGGTACTTCGAGGGTGGGAGACCCAGTACTTC. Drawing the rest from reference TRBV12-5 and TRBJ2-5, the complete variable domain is DARVTQTPRHKVTEMGQEVTMRCQPILGHNTVFWYRQTMMQGLELLAYFRNRAPLDDSGMPKDRFSAEMPDATLATLKIQPSEPRDSAVYFCASGLVLRGWETQYFGPGTRLLVL.

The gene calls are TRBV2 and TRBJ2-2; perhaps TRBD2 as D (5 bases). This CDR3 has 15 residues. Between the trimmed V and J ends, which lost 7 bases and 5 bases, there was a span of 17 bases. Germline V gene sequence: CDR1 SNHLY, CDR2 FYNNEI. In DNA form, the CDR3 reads TGTGCCAGCACCACGAGCAGCGGTAGAACCGGGGAGCTGTTTTTT. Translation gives CASTTSSGRTGELFF.

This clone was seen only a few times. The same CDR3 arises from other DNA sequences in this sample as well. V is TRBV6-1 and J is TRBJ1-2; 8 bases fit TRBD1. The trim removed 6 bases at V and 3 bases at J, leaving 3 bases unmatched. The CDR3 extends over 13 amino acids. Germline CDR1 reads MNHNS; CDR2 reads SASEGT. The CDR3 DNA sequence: TGTGCCAGCAGCCCGACAGGGGACTATGGCTACACCTTC. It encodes CASSPTGDYGYTF.

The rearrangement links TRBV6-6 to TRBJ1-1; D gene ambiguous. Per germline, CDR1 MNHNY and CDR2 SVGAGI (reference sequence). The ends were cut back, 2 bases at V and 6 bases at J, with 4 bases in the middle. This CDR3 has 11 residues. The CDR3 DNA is TGTGCCAGCAGTTACCCTCCTGAAGCTTTCTTT. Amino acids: CASSYPPEAFF.

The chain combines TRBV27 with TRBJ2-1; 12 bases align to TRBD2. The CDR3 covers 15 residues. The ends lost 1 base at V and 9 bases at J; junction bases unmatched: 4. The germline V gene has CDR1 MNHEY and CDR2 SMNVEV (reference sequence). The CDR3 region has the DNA TGTGCCAGCAGTTTATGGACTAGCGGGGTCTTTGAGCAGTTCTTC. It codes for CASSLWTSGVFEQFF.

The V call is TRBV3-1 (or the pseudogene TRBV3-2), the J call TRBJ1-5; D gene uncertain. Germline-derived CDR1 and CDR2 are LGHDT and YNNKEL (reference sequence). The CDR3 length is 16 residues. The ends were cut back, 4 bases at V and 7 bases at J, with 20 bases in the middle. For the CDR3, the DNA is TGTGCCAGCAGCCCGGTCGTCCCGTATCAAGAACAGCCCCAGCATTTT. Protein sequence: CASSPVVPYQEQPQHF.

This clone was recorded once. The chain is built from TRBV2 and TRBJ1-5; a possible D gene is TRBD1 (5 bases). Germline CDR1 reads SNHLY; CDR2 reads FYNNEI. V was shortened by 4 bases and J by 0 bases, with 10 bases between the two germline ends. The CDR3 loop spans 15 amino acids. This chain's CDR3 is CASSGRGNSNQPQHF. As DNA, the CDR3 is TGTGCCAGCAGTGGAAGGGGAAATAGCAATCAGCCCCAGCATTTT.

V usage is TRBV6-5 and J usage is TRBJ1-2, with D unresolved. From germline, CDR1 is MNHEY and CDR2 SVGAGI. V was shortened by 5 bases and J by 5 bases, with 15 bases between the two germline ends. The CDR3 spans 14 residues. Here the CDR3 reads CASSLEGLAYGYTF. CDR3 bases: TGTGCCAGCAGTCTGGAGGGTCTGGCTTATGGCTACACCTTC.

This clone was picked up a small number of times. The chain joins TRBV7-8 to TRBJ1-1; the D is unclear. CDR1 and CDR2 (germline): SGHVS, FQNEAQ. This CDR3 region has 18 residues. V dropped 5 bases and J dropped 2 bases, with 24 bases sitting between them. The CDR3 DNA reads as TGTGCCAGCAGCCCCAGCCGGGAGCATCCTCTACCAAACACTGAAGCTTTCTTT. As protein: CASSPSREHPLPNTEAFF.

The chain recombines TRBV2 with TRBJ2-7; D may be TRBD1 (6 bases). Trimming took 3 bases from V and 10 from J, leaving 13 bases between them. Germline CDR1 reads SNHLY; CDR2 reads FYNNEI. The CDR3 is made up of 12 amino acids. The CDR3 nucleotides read TGTGCCAGCAGTGATCAGGACAGCTTACAGTACTTC. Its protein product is CASSDQDSLQYF. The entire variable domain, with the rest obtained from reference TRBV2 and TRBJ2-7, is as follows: EPEVTQTPSHQVTQMGQEVILRCVPISNHLYFYWYRQILGQKVEFLVSFYNNEISEKSEIFDDQFSVERPDGSNFTLKIRSTKLEDSAMYFCASSDQDSLQYFGPGTRLTVT.

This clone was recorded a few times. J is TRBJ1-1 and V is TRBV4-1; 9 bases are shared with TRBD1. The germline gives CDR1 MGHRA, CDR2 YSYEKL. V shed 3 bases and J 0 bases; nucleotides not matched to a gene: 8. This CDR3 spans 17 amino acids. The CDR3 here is CASSHETGGFLNTEAFF. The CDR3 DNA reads TGCGCCAGCAGCCATGAGACAGGGGGATTCCTGAACACTGAAGCTTTCTTT.

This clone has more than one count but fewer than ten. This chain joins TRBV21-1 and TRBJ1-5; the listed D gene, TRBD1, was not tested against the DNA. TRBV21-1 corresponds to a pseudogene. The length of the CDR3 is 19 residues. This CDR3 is CASSLPDECGTNFNQPQHF. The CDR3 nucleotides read TGTGCCAGCAGCCTTCCAGATGAGTGTGGGACAAACTTCAATCAGCCCCAGCATTTT.

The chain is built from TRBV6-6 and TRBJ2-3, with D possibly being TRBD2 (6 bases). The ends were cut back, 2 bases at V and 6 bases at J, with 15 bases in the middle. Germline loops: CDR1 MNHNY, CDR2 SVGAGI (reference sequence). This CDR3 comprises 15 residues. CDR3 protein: CASSYQAGPRDTQYF. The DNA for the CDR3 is TGTGCCAGCAGTTACCAAGCGGGCCCTCGGGATACGCAGTATTTT.

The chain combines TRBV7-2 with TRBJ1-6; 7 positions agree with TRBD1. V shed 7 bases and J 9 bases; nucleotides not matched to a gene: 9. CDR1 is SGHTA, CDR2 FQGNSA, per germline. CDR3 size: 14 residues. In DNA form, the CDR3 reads TGTGCCAGCAACCGACAGGGTGTTGGTTCACCCCTCCACTTT. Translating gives CASNRQGVGSPLHF. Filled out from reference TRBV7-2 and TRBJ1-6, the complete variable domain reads GAGVSQSPSNKVTEKGKDVELRCDPISGHTALYWYRQSLGQGLEFLIYFQGNSAPDKSGLPSDRFSAERTGGSVSTLTIQRTQQEDSAVYLCASNRQGVGSPLHFGNGTRLTVT.